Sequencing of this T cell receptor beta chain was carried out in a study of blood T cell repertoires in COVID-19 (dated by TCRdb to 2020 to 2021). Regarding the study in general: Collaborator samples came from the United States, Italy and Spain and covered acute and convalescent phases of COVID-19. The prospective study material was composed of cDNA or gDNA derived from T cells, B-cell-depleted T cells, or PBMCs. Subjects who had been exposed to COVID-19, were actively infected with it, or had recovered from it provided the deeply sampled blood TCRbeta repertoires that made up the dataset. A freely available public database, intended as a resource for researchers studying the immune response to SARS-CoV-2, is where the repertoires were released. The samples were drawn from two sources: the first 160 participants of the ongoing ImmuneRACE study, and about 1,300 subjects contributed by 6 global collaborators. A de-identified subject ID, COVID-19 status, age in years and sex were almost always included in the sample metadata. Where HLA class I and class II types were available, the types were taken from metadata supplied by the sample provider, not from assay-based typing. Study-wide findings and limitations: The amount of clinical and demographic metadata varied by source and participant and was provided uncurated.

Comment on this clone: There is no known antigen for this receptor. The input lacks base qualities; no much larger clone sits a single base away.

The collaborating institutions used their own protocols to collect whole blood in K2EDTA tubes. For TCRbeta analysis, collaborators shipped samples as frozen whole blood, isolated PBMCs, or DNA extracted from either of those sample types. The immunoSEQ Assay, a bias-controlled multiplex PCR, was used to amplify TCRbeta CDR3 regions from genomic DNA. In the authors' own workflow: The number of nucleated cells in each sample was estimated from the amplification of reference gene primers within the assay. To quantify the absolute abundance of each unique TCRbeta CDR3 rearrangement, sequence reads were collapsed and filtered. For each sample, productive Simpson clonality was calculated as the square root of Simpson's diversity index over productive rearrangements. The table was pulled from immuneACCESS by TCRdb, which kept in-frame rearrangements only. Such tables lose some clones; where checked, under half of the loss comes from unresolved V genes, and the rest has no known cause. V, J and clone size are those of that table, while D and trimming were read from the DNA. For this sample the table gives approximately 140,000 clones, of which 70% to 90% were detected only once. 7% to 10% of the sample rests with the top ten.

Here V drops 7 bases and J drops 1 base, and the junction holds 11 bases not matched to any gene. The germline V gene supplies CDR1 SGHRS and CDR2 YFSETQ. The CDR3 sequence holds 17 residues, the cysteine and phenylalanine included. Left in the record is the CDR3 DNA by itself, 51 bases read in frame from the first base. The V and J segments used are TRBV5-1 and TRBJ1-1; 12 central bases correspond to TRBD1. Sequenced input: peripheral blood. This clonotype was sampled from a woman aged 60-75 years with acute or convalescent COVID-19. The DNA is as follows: TGCGCCAGCCGACTCGGGACAGGGGGCTATGGGAACACTGAAGCTTTCTTT. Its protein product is CASRLGTGGYGNTEAFF.